Listed here is a single T cell receptor (beta chain). No cognate antigen has been identified for it. Base qualities are not at hand, and no much larger clone is one base apart. This sample is drawn from a study of shared clonotypes between healthy human individuals (dated by TCRdb to 2018 to 2021). Regarding the research as a whole: The cohort comprised two women and a few men aged 18 to 49 years. Each donor's leukapheresis produced roughly between roughly 0.85 and 10 billion PBMCs. To increase sequencing depth and limit assay-specific biases, TCR repertoire library preparation and sequencing were carried out by different laboratories using diverse techniques. To estimate repertoire size and how much clonotype sharing occurs between individuals, the study deeply sequenced the blood TCR repertoires of five or six healthy adults. Findings and caveats that apply to the study as a whole: Sampling was restricted to blood, and TCR repertoires in tissue are likely to differ from TCR repertoires in blood. Pairwise subsampling led to the expectation that sequencing depth would affect the degree of clonotype sharing among donors. Because the study included a small number of donors, the genetic and exposure-history diversity represented was limited.

TCR CDR3 regions were amplified from genomic DNA by multiplex PCR using the deep immunoSEQ assay. Extracted genomic DNA from each cell subset was spread evenly across all wells of several immunoSEQ 96-well plates, with each plate serving as a replicate. For unsorted PBMC, each replicate PCR was loaded with roughly 330 ng genomic DNA, equivalent to tens of thousands of T cell genomes. Ten immunoSEQ deep assay plates were used to sequence unsorted PBMC genomic DNA. Purified libraries were measured with a Qubit 3.0 fluorometer, size-checked on a Bioanalyzer 2100, and measured again with the KAPA Library Quantification kit. Each immunoSEQ 96-well plate was sequenced on its own single-read 150-cycle Illumina NextSeq 550 flow cell. For the original study's pipeline: Because only junctional sequences without quality scores were contained in the immunoSEQ output, filtering matching that applied to full-length reads could not be performed. To assign V/J genes and CDR3, sequences were annotated against IMGT germline references using PyIR, a Python wrapper for IgBLAST v1.9. Reads were filtered out if the reads had weak V/J assignments (E-value above 1e-6), no CDR3, stop codons, out-of-frame junctions, or ambiguous translated residues. V3J clonotypes were defined as sequences sharing an identical inferred V gene, J gene, and CDR3 amino acid sequence. The percentage overlap between two repertoires was calculated by dividing the number of shared unique clonotypes by the size of the smaller repertoire. Richness of each repertoire was evaluated using RTK rarefaction, the Chao1 estimator, and Recon v2.1 estimates of unobserved clonotypes. As stored in TCRdb, this immuneACCESS dataset retains in-frame rearrangements with V and J assigned. A fraction of the clones does not appear; measured against another copy, unresolved V genes explain less than half of the discrepancy, and the remainder lacks a known reason. D and trimming come from the DNA, and the V and J calls and clone size come from that table. The sample records about 480,000 clones, about 79% of which are singletons. Jointly, the top ten make up approximately 12% of the sample.

The germline V gene provides CDR1 SGHAT and CDR2 FQNNGV. The CDR3 contains 14 residues, cysteine and phenylalanine counted. Of all the DNA, just the CDR3 is kept, 42 bases in frame from base 1. Trimming costs V 7 bases and J 0 bases, and their ends lie 10 bases apart. The donors were healthy, HIV-negative adults who had no recently reported acute infections or vaccinations. Every donor was a Caucasian adult living in Nashville, Tennessee, USA. For unsorted samples, tens of millions of PBMCs were counted, and genomic DNA was extracted using the QIAamp DNA Blood Mini kit. Blood was collected by leukapheresis, and PBMCs were isolated by Ficoll-Histopaque density gradient centrifugation and then cryopreserved in liquid nitrogen vapor phase.

The chain couples TRBV11-2 to TRBJ2-1, with the D segment identity uncertain. The origin of this receptor is a woman between 40 and 55 years old in good health. Some clones in this sample may be carry-over from other donors' samples. The sequenced material came from PBMCs. Read as DNA, the sequence is TGTGCCAGCAACTACGTAAGCTCCTACAATGAGCAGTTCTTC. Translated, this gives CASNYVSSYNEQFF.